This TCR beta chain stems from a study of cytomegalovirus exposure and HLA in healthy donors. Study-wide results and caveats: Common viral pathogens (according to a later analysis) appeared linked to several of the most significant clusters. Later analysis demonstrated an association between a missense DCLRE1C variant and TCR beta V- and J-gene trimming. Presence/absence analysis assumed near-uniform sequencing depth across donors. In most subjects, TCR beta sequences reportedly gave accurate predictions of HLA-A and HLA-B alleles.

Germline CDR1 is GTSNPN and CDR2 is SVGIG (reference sequence). The V gene end was trimmed by 0 bases and the J gene end by 1 base; junction bases not matched to a gene: 2. The CDR3 runs 15 residues. A note on this clone: The target antigen is unknown.

Researchers ran the PCR with 60 Vbeta and 13 Jbeta primers. Method: immunoSEQ multiplex PCR; TCRdb's copy keeps in-frame clones and lacks some. Counted here are 70,000 to 95,000 clones, roughly 58% occurring once; the ten biggest clones make up around 5%. This chain connects TRBV30 to TRBJ2-4, with TRBD2 matching 8 bases. The sample consisted of PBMCs. This sequence originates from a woman aged 25 to 39 in good health and CMV-seropositive. The chain's CDR3 is CAWSVGGGAKNIQYF. CDR3 sequence (DNA): TGTGCCTGGAGTGTCGGCGGGGGGGCCAAAAACATTCAGTACTTC. The complete variable domain, with remaining parts taken from reference TRBV30 and TRBJ2-4, reads SQTIHQWPATLVQPVGSPLSLECTVEGTSNPNLYWYRQAAGRGLQLLFYSVGIGQISSEVPQNLSASRPQDRQFILSSKKLLLSDSGFYLCAWSVGGGAKNIQYFGAGTRLSVL.